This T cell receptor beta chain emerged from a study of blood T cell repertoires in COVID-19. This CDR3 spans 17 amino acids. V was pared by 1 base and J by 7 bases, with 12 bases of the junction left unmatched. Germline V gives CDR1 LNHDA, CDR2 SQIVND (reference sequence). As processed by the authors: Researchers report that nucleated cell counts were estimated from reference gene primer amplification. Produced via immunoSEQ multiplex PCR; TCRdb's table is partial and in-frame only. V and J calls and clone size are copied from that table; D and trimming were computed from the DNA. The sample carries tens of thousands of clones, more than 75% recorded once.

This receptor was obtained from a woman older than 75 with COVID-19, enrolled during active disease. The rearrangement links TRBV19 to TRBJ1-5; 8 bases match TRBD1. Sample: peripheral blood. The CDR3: CASSIGQGRGQNQPQHF. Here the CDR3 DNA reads TGTGCCAGTAGTATAGGTCAGGGCAGGGGGCAAAACCAGCCCCAGCATTTT. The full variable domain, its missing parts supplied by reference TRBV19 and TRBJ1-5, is DGGITQSPKYLFRKEGQNVTLSCEQNLNHDAMYWYRQDPGQGLRLIYYSQIVNDFQKGDIAEGYSVSREKKESFPLTVTSAQKNPTAFYLCASSIGQGRGQNQPQHFGDGTRLSIL.